A selection of T cell receptor beta chains follows, all from one sample in a study of blood T cell repertoires in COVID-19. Assay used: immunoSEQ multiplex PCR; TCRdb lists only in-frame clones, some missing. The repertoire has about 60,000 clones, approximately 82% of them found once; the top ten carry around 3.5%. The material sequenced was peripheral blood. The receptors stem from a man aged 55 to 70 with acute or convalescent COVID-19. Each CDR3 is given with its conserved first and last residue. D genes are given only for firm matches. Clone size is not always given. Where it is, it says once, few, many or a class for expanded clones.

V gene,J gene,D gene,clone size,CDR3 DNA,CDR3 protein
TRBV24-1,TRBJ2-5,TRBD1,NA,TGTGCCACCAGTGATTCGATCCGGACAGGGGGCCGGGAGACCCAGTACTTC,CATSDSIRTGGRETQYF
TRBV14,TRBJ1-2,NA,once,TGTGCCAGCAGCCAAGTGTGGGGGCGAGGGACTAACTATGGCTACACCTTC,CASSQVWGRGTNYGYTF
TRBV29-1,TRBJ1-1,NA,NA,TGCAGCGTCCTATACGGCCGGGACACTGAAGCTTTCTTT,CSVLYGRDTEAFF
TRBV4-1,TRBJ1-2,TRBD1,NA,TGCGCCAGCAGCCCGGGACAGGGGAACTATGGCTACACCTTC,CASSPGQGNYGYTF
TRBV7-2,TRBJ1-6,NA,NA,TGTGCCAGCAGCTTCAGACAGCCCGATCGACCCTTTGGGCCCCTCCACTTT,CASSFRQPDRPFGPLHF
TRBV29-1,TRBJ2-7,TRBD2,NA,TGCAGCGTTGAGTTGGGACTAGCGGGGGGGCCATACGAGCAGTACTTC,CSVELGLAGGPYEQYF
TRBV9,TRBJ1-1,TRBD1,NA,TGTGCCAGCAGCGCGACAGGGGGCGGGTGGGCTGAAGCTTTCTTT,CASSATGGGWAEAFF
TRBV7-3,TRBJ1-1,TRBD1,NA,TGTGCCAGCAGCTCAGGGGGTCTAACTGAAGCTTTCTTT,CASSSGGLTEAFF
TRBV6-5,TRBJ2-1,NA,NA,TGTGCCAGCAGACAGAGTACGTTGAACAATGAGCAGTTCTTC,CASRQSTLNNEQFF
TRBV6-5,TRBJ2-2,NA,NA,TGTGCCAGCAGACCCGGAGATCTAAACACCGGGGAGCTGTTTTTT,CASRPGDLNTGELFF
TRBV20-1,TRBJ2-4,TRBD1,NA,TGCAGTGCGCCCGAGGACAGGGCCCAGTACTTC,CSAPEDRAQYF
TRBV27,TRBJ2-7,TRBD1,few,TGTGCCAGCAGCCGTTACCCGGGACAGGGGTACGAGCAGTACTTC,CASSRYPGQGYEQYF
TRBV15,TRBJ1-4,TRBD1,NA,TGTGCCACCAGCAGAGATGACAGGGGCTCAACTAATGAAAAACTGTTTTTT,CATSRDDRGSTNEKLFF
TRBV13,TRBJ2-3,NA,NA,TGTGCCAGCAGCACCATGTTTGAAGGGGCAGATACGCAGTATTTT,CASSTMFEGADTQYF
TRBV9,TRBJ1-1,NA,NA,TGTGCCAGCAGCTATACCGATGGCTACACTGAAGCTTTCTTT,CASSYTDGYTEAFF
TRBV7-2,TRBJ2-3,TRBD2,NA,TGTGCCAGCAGCCCGTTAGCGGGGGGCACCACAGATACGCAGTATTTT,CASSPLAGGTTDTQYF
TRBV15,TRBJ2-5,TRBD2,NA,TGTGCCACCAGCAGGGCTCCGGGACTAGCGGGGCAAGAGACCCAGTACTTC,CATSRAPGLAGQETQYF
TRBV2,TRBJ2-4,TRBD1,once,TGTGCCAGCAGTGCGGACAGGGCTCGGGACATTCAGTACTTC,CASSADRARDIQYF
TRBV27,TRBJ1-6,NA,NA,TGTGCCAGCAGTTTAGAGGTTAATTCACCCCTCCACTTT,CASSLEVNSPLHF
TRBV19,TRBJ1-1,NA,NA,TGTGCCAGTAGTATTATGGCAGGGGCGAACACTGAAGCTTTCTTT,CASSIMAGANTEAFF
TRBV19,TRBJ2-1,NA,NA,TGTGCCAGTAGTATGGACGGAGGGCCAAATGAGCAGTTCTTC,CASSMDGGPNEQFF
TRBV15,TRBJ2-7,NA,NA,TGTGCCACTTCAGATTTCTCCTACGAGCAGTACTTC,CATSDFSYEQYF
TRBV6-4,TRBJ1-2,NA,once,TGTGCCAGCAGCCTGACTCATGGAGCCCTTTCAGCTAACTATGGCTACACCTTC,CASSLTHGALSANYGYTF
TRBV5-6,TRBJ1-6,NA,NA,TGTGCCAGCAGCTTGGGAGGGTTGAACTATAATTCACCCCTCCACTTT,CASSLGGLNYNSPLHF
TRBV6-6,TRBJ1-1,NA,NA,TGTGCCAGCAGCCCTCAGTACACTGAAGCTTTCTTT,CASSPQYTEAFF
TRBV2,TRBJ1-3,NA,few,TGTGCCAGCAGTTATGGCCAACAGCGGTCCGGAAACACCATATATTTT,CASSYGQQRSGNTIYF
TRBV29-1,TRBJ1-1,NA,NA,TGCAGCGCCGGAGGGTACACTGAAGCTTTCTTT,CSAGGYTEAFF
TRBV27,TRBJ2-7,TRBD1,NA,TGTGCCAGCAGATACAGGGGCAGCGCTGCCCACGAGCAGTACTTC,CASRYRGSAAHEQYF
TRBV18,TRBJ1-1,NA,NA,TGTGCCAGCTCACCCAAGGGTTGGGACATAACCGGGGCTTTCTTT,CASSPKGWDITGAFF